This entry describes one T cell receptor beta chain. What it binds is not known. Extraction of RNA preceded its reverse transcription into cDNA, which served as the sequencing template. Produced via immunoSEQ multiplex PCR; TCRdb's table is partial and in-frame only. This sample carries roughly 140,000 clones, about half of them seen once, and the ten largest clones take 0.85% to 1%. These data are taken from a study of CD8+ T cells in alopecia areata. Across the study: Among treated patients, oral tofacitinib was administered at 5 to 10 mg twice daily. Tofacitinib ran 6 to 18 months, followed by 6 months off drug. Study findings and constraints: Especially in alopecia totalis/universalis, lesional scalp showed greater clonality than normal scalp did.

Germline-derived CDR1 and CDR2 are SGHRS and YFSETQ. The ends were cut back, 0 bases at V and 9 bases at J, with 16 bases in the middle. The CDR3 totals 14 residues. Sequencing was performed on CD4+ T cells sorted from blood, taken at week 0. The chain links TRBV5-1 to TRBJ2-7; no firm D call. The clonotype originates from a human donor with alopecia areata. The CDR3 DNA follows: TGCGCCAGCAGCTTGGCAGCCAACCACCGCGGGCAGTACTTC. It yields the protein CASSLAANHRGQYF.